One and the same sample provided the 14 T cell receptor beta chains below, sequenced in a study of T-cell memory formation after mild COVID-19 (dated by TCRdb to about 2021). Receptors were amplified or captured by 5' RACE. The sequencer listed for this sample is Illumina NovaSeq 6000. TCRdb trimmed public reads at Q25 via fastp, called clones via MiXCR and kept in-frame beta chains. Rows with one shared CDR3 protein collapse into an entry with the most common genes and DNA. This sample holds 100,000 or so distinct CDR3 sequences; approximately 10% were observed only once. Roughly 40% of the sample comes from the top ten. Specimen: PBMCs or a T cell subset sorted from them (not recorded which). The receptors come from a man between 18 and 35 years old who had mild COVID-19 (a few samples of this study predate the infection). The sample titles of this study are shuffled in the database, so cell type and time point are left out; the donor was told from shared clones.

This chain connects TRBV5-1 to TRBJ1-1, with D unresolved. This CDR3 is built from 17 residues. The germline V and J ends were trimmed by 3 bases and 0 bases, with 18 bases remaining between them. Germline V lookup: CDR1 SGHRS, CDR2 YFSETQ. CDR3 amino acids: CASSSSGWGRMNTEAFF. DNA for the CDR3: TGCGCCAGCAGCTCTTCAGGTTGGGGTCGTATGAACACTGAAGCTTTCTTT.

The J gene is TRBJ2-3, the V gene TRBV24-1, with TRBD2 matching 9 bases. This CDR3 is 16 amino acids long. CDR1 and CDR2 from the germline V gene are KGHDR and SFDVKD. V was pared by 2 bases and J by 3 bases, with 5 bases of the junction left unmatched. The CDR3 reads CATSDYAGGRTDTQYF. The DNA for the CDR3 is TGTGCCACCAGTGATTATGCGGGAGGGCGGACAGATACGCAGTATTTT.

This clonotype was picked up many times. This chain joins TRBV5-1 and TRBJ1-1; D not resolved. The CDR3 has 13 residues. Germline-derived CDR1 and CDR2 are SGHRS and YFSETQ. Trimming removed 4 bases from V and 2 bases from J, with 9 bases in between. CDR3 coding DNA: TGCGCCAGCAGCGCGGGAGAAAACACTGAAGCTTTCTTT. Its protein product is CASSAGENTEAFF.

This clonotype was recorded at least ten times. The chain recombines TRBV7-6 with TRBJ2-3, with D possibly being TRBD1 (6 bases). CDR1 is SGHVS, CDR2 FNYEAQ, per germline. The CDR3 contains 13 residues. Trimming cost V 8 bases and J 2 bases, with 11 bases left between them. CDR3 nucleotide sequence: TGTGCCAGCGGGGGACACAACACAGATACGCAGTATTTT. Translated: CASGGHNTDTQYF.

The chain has TRBV5-5 and TRBJ2-2, with D perhaps assigned TRBD1 or TRBD2 (5 bases each). Trimming shortened V by 4 bases and J by 4 bases, and 14 bases separated the two germline ends. CDR1 and CDR2 from the germline V gene are SGHKS and YYEKEE (reference sequence). The CDR3 has 15 residues. This chain's CDR3 is CASSPRGRSTGELFF. The CDR3 region has the DNA TGTGCCAGCAGCCCACGGGGCCGTTCCACCGGGGAGCTGTTTTTT.

This sequence joins TRBV7-3 and TRBJ2-1, with D possibly called TRBD1 or TRBD2 (6 bases each). Germline CDR1 reads SGHTA; CDR2 reads FQGTGA. The V and J ends lost 5 bases and 9 bases respectively, with 29 bases between them. The CDR3 length is 18 residues. CDR3 bases: TGTGCCAGCAGCCCCACCCCAGGGGACTTCCTGGCCCGAGGTGAGCAGTTCTTC. Translation gives CASSPTPGDFLARGEQFF.

This clonotype was recorded once. The chain combines TRBV7-8 with TRBJ2-2; D is uncertain. The germline V gene encodes CDR1 SGHVS and CDR2 FQNEAQ. This CDR3 is built from 13 residues. Between the trimmed V and J ends, which lost 2 bases and 4 bases, there was a span of 5 bases. The DNA for the CDR3 is TGTGCCAGCAGCTTACCCCTCACCGGGGAGCTGTTTTTT. It encodes CASSLPLTGELFF.

CDR3 sequence (DNA): TGTGCCAGCAGCCCCCGGGAGGAGCGTCCCTACGAGCAGTACTTC. As protein: CASSPREERPYEQYF. The V gene is TRBV7-9, the J gene TRBJ2-7; 7 bases are a match to TRBD2. This CDR3 comprises 15 residues. Germline assignment: CDR1 SEHNR and CDR2 FQNEAQ (reference sequence). Germline trimming cut 5 bases from V and 2 bases from J; bases unmatched to any gene: 9.

This clonotype was counted at least ten times. The chain combines TRBV7-8 with TRBJ2-1; possibly TRBD2 for D (6 bases). In germline, CDR1 is SGHVS, CDR2 FQNEAQ. Trimming took 5 bases from V and 0 from J, leaving 11 bases between them. The CDR3 length is 15 residues. As DNA, the CDR3 is TGTGCCAGCAGCCCCTGGGGAGGCTCCTACAATGAGCAGTTCTTC. Protein sequence: CASSPWGGSYNEQFF. The full variable domain, its missing parts supplied by reference TRBV7-8 and TRBJ2-1, is GAGVSQSPRYKVAKRGQDVALRCDPISGHVSLFWYQQALGQGPEFLTYFQNEAQLDKSGLPSDRFFAERPEGSVSTLKIQRTQQEDSAVYLCASSPWGGSYNEQFFGPGTRLTVL.

V usage is TRBV6-5 and J usage is TRBJ2-2; D remains unclear. V was clipped by 3 bases and J by 2 bases, with 10 bases between them. CDR3 size: 15 residues. In germline, CDR1 is MNHEY, CDR2 SVGAGI. The CDR3 sequence is CASSYAELNTGELFF. In nucleotides, the CDR3 is TGTGCCAGCAGTTATGCGGAATTAAACACCGGGGAGCTGTTTTTT.

The chain uses TRBV4-3 and TRBJ2-7; 11 bases align to TRBD1. There are 18 residues in the CDR3. The V gene end was trimmed by 0 bases and the J gene end by 0 bases; junction bases not matched to a gene: 7. Germline loops: CDR1 LGHNA, CDR2 YSLEER. CDR3 bases: TGCGCCAGCAGCCAAGATGTTCGGACAGGGGGCGGCTCCTACGAGCAGTACTTC. Translated: CASSQDVRTGGGSYEQYF.

This clonotype was observed a few times. The chain employs TRBV28 and TRBJ2-7; TRBD2 might be the D (6 bases). The V and J ends lost 3 bases and 0 bases respectively, with 12 bases between them. The CDR3 sequence is 15 residues long. Germline V gene lookup returns CDR1 MDHEN and CDR2 SYDVKM. The CDR3 DNA sequence: TGTGCCAGCAGTTTGCGGGGCGTCGGCTCCTACGAGCAGTACTTC. It specifies CASSLRGVGSYEQYF. The entire variable domain, with the rest obtained from reference TRBV28 and TRBJ2-7, is as follows: DVKVTQSSRYLVKRTGEKVFLECVQDMDHENMFWYRQDPGLGLRLIYFSYDVKMKEKGDIPEGYSVSREKKERFSLILESASTNQTSMYLCASSLRGVGSYEQYFGPGTRLTVT.

This clonotype was recorded many times. The chain combines TRBV3-1 with TRBJ1-5; no reliable D call. The V end lost 4 bases, the J end lost 0 bases, and 10 bases lay between the germline ends. Germline CDR1 reads LGHDT; CDR2 reads YNNKEL (reference sequence). The CDR3 runs 15 residues. The CDR3 region is CASSPGVNSNQPQHF. CDR3 DNA sequence: TGTGCCAGCAGCCCGGGAGTGAATAGCAATCAGCCCCAGCATTTT. The whole variable domain, filled in from reference TRBV3-1 and TRBJ1-5, reads DTAVSQTPKYLVTQMGNDKSIKCEQNLGHDTMYWYKQDSKKFLKIMFSYNNKELIINETVPNRFSPKSPDKAHLNLHINSLELGDSAVYFCASSPGVNSNQPQHFGDGTRLSIL.

This clonotype was detected a few times. The chain uses TRBV24-1 and TRBJ1-1; maybe TRBD1 (5 bases). V was cut by 6 bases and J by 8 bases, with 18 bases left in between. The CDR3 has 14 residues. Germline CDR1 KGHDR, CDR2 SFDVKD. CDR3 residues: CATSRRGITVEAFF. In DNA, the CDR3 is TGTGCCACCAGTCGGAGGGGTATAACTGTCGAAGCTTTCTTT.